The 12 T cell receptor beta chains listed next were all sequenced from one sample in a study of blood T cell repertoires in COVID-19. Here immunoSEQ multiplex PCR was the method, and the copy in TCRdb shows in-frame clones only, minus some. This sample yields 90,000 to 130,000 clones, of which roughly nine tenths are seen a single time; around 4.4% belongs to the top ten. Sequencing was done on a sample of peripheral blood. These receptors came from a human donor in a cohort sampled during active COVID-19.

This chain connects TRBV30 to TRBJ2-3; D gene ambiguous. CDR1 is GTSNPN and CDR2 is SVGIG in the germline V gene (reference sequence). The CDR3 extends over 12 amino acids. The V and J ends lost 3 bases and 6 bases respectively, with 10 bases between them. DNA of the CDR3: TGTGCCTGGAGCGCCACCGGGGATACGCAGTATTTT. Amino acid sequence: CAWSATGDTQYF.

V and J are TRBV7-3 and TRBJ2-6, with D uncertain. V shed 0 bases and J shed 0 bases, with 6 bases lying between them. This CDR3 has 16 amino acids. Germline V gives CDR1 SGHTA, CDR2 FQGTGA. The CDR3 bases are TGTGCCAGCAGCTTAACGAGGAGCTCTGGGGCCAACGTCCTGACTTTC. Translating it yields CASSLTRSSGANVLTF.

This clone was picked up one time. This chain joins TRBV12-5 and TRBJ1-4; TRBD1 matches at 10 bases. The germline gives CDR1 LGHNT, CDR2 FRNRAP. V shed 0 bases, J shed 10 bases, and the junction held 8 bases outside the gene matches. The CDR3 totals 16 residues. The CDR3 protein is CASGLVLRDRGGKLFF. The CDR3 coding sequence is TGTGCTAGTGGTTTGGTACTCCGGGACAGGGGAGGAAAACTGTTTTTT.

Only one count was recorded for this clone. The chain carries TRBV7-8 and TRBJ1-1; 9 bases align to TRBD1. Germline V gives CDR1 SGHVS, CDR2 FQNEAQ. Trimming took 5 bases from V and 0 from J; bases not matched to a gene: 10. The CDR3 covers 17 residues. The CDR3 spells CASSLQPGQGMNTEAFF. Written as DNA, the CDR3 is TGTGCCAGCAGCCTACAACCGGGACAGGGCATGAACACTGAAGCTTTCTTT.

With regard to this clone: The junction does not match germline at one end; this may be a read error. This chain uses TRBV7-2 with TRBJ1-2; 9 nucleotides match TRBD1. The CDR3 is 16 amino acids. Germline V lookup: CDR1 SGHTA, CDR2 FQGNSA. The CDR3 reads CASSAGTGRANYGYTF. The CDR3 region has the DNA TGTGCCAGCAGCGCAGGGACAGGGCGGGCTAATTATGGCTACACCTTC.

This chain uses TRBV2 with TRBJ2-1; 10 bases are a match to TRBD2. The CDR3 extends over 14 amino acids. Germline CDR1 and CDR2: SNHLY and FYNNEI. V dropped 7 bases and J dropped 10; count of bases not matched to a gene: 10. The CDR3 coding sequence is TGTGCCAGCAAAGGGACTAGCGACACCCGAGAGCAGTTCTTC. Protein sequence: CASKGTSDTREQFF.

The chain combines TRBV12-5 with TRBJ1-1; tentatively, D is TRBD1 (6 bases). CDR1 and CDR2 from the germline V gene are LGHNT and FRNRAP. V was clipped by 0 bases and J by 7 bases, with 18 bases between them. This CDR3 is 16 amino acids long. The CDR3 loop reads CASGLVETGDSIEAFF. The CDR3 region has the DNA TGTGCTAGTGGTTTGGTCGAGACAGGTGATTCAATTGAAGCTTTCTTT.

The chain links TRBV29-1 to TRBJ2-7, with a tentative D call TRBD1 (6 bases). Trimming stripped 4 bases from V and 3 bases from J, with 10 bases between. The germline gives CDR1 SQVTM, CDR2 ANQGSEA. CDR3 size: 12 residues. The CDR3 DNA is TGCAGCGTTGTTAGCAGGGGCTACGAGCAGTACTTC. Encoded protein: CSVVSRGYEQYF.

The genes are TRBV11-3 and TRBJ2-1; 11 bases are a match to TRBD1. The CDR3 spans 14 residues. The V segment lost 5 bases and the J segment 8 bases; nucleotides outside the gene matches: 5. From germline, CDR1 is SGHNT and CDR2 YENEEA. CDR3 sequence (DNA): TGTGCCAGCAGCCCAGGACAGGGGGCGGATGAGCAGTTCTTC. It is translated as CASSPGQGADEQFF.

The genes are TRBV4-2 and TRBJ2-5, with 7 nucleotides matching TRBD2. This CDR3 has 13 residues. Germline V gene sequence: CDR1 LGHNA, CDR2 YNFKEQ. Trimming at V came to 1 base and at J to 4 bases, leaving 0 bases not matched to a gene. The chain's CDR3 is CASSQASGETQYF. For the CDR3, the DNA is TGTGCCAGCAGCCAAGCTAGCGGAGAGACCCAGTACTTC.

CDR3 coding DNA: TGCGCCAGCTCCCAGGATACGCAGTATTTT. Translating gives CASSQDTQYF. The rearrangement links TRBV10-2 to TRBJ2-3; D call uncertain. Germline V gene data show CDR1 as WSHSY and CDR2 as SAAADI. CDR3 size: 10 residues. The V gene lost 8 bases and the J gene lost 6 bases, with 6 bases spanning the gap.

The chain links TRBV19 to TRBJ2-2; the match to TRBD1 covers 7 bases. CDR3 length: 14 amino acids. Germline values: CDR1 LNHDA, CDR2 SQIVND (reference sequence). The trim removed 8 bases at V and 7 bases at J, leaving 10 bases unmatched. The CDR3 here is CASRGQAMVGELFF. For the CDR3, the DNA is TGTGCCAGTCGCGGACAGGCGATGGTCGGGGAGCTGTTTTTT.